A single sample is the source of the 22 T cell receptor beta chains below, sequenced in a study of T cell repertoires in cytomegalovirus infection. TCRdb redid the calling of the reads with MiXCR, one entry per CDR3 protein. The top ten clones hold roughly 12% of a sample with around 360,000 distinct CDR3 sequences, nearly 35% of them seen once. Antigen specificity for these receptors is unknown. The sequencing here drew on cultured PBMCs, taken from culture after CMV antigen stimulation. The receptors shown here come from a human donor in good health (CMV status not recorded). Some clones in this sample may be carry-over from other donors' samples.

This chain connects TRBV12-3 or TRBV12-4 to TRBJ2-2, with 8 positions matching TRBD2. This CDR3 contains 14 residues. Losses at the gene ends were 6 bases for V and 6 bases for J; bases not matched to a gene: 6. The CDR3: CASSPGLGAGELFF. Here the CDR3 DNA reads TGTGCCAGCAGCCCGGGACTAGGTGCCGGGGAGCTGTTTTTT.

For this clonotype: Possible read error: a much larger clone is one base away. The chain links TRBV6-2 or TRBV6-3 to TRBJ2-1; D is unresolved. Germline lookup yields CDR1 MNHEY and CDR2 SVGEGT. This CDR3 region has 14 residues. Deletions cut 7 bases from V and 0 bases from J, with 10 bases between. CDR3 nucleotide sequence: TGTGCCAGCAACCCCCAGGTCTCCTACAATGAGCAGTTCTTC. Protein product: CASNPQVSYNEQFF.

In its sample, this clonotype was seen a few times. The chain joins TRBV7-2 to TRBJ2-5; D gene uncertain. V shed 1 base and J shed 0 bases, with 6 bases lying between them. Germline assignment: CDR1 SGHTA and CDR2 FQGNSA. This CDR3 has 14 amino acids. CDR3 protein: CASSLVYNQETQYF. CDR3 DNA sequence: TGTGCCAGCAGCTTAGTTTACAACCAAGAGACCCAGTACTTC. The variable domain in full, completed from reference TRBV7-2 and TRBJ2-5, reads GAGVSQSPSNKVTEKGKDVELRCDPISGHTALYWYRQSLGQGLEFLIYFQGNSAPDKSGLPSDRFSAERTGGSVSTLTIQRTQQEDSAVYLCASSLVYNQETQYFGPGTRLLVL.

This clonotype was detected many times. V usage is TRBV11-3 and J usage is TRBJ2-1; the match to TRBD2 covers 8 bases. Germline V lookup: CDR1 SGHNT, CDR2 YENEEA. J gave up 2 bases and V 3 bases, and 3 bases lay outside the gene matches. The CDR3 is made up of 15 amino acids. CDR3 sequence: CASSFSGTPYNEQFF. The DNA for the CDR3 is TGTGCCAGCAGCTTTAGCGGGACCCCCTACAATGAGCAGTTCTTC. The full variable domain, completed using reference TRBV11-3 and TRBJ2-1, is EAGVVQSPRYKIIEKKQPVAFWCNPISGHNTLYWYLQNLGQGPELLIRYENEEAVDDSQLPKDRFSAERLKGVDSTLKIQPAELGDSAVYLCASSFSGTPYNEQFFGPGTRLTVL.

The table lists this clonotype with many counts. The genes are TRBV6-2 or TRBV6-3 and TRBJ2-7; D is perhaps TRBD2 (5 bases). The CDR3 extends over 11 amino acids. Germline V gives CDR1 MNHEY, CDR2 SVGEGT. Trimming left V 5 bases short and J 4 bases short, with 6 bases between. The CDR3 loop reads CASSEGYEQYV. As DNA, the CDR3 is TGTGCCAGCAGTGAGGGATACGAGCAGTACGTC.

There are a few counts of this clonotype. The chain recombines TRBV15 with TRBJ2-1, with TRBD2 identical over 11 bases. The CDR3 totals 16 residues. Germline CDR1 LNHNV, CDR2 YYDKDF (reference sequence). V gave up 2 bases and J gave up 6 bases; unmatched junction bases: 6. CDR3 loop: CATSRKGLAGGNEQFF. DNA for the CDR3: TGTGCCACCAGCAGAAAGGGGCTAGCGGGAGGCAATGAGCAGTTCTTC.

V and J are TRBV19 and TRBJ2-7; tentative D call: TRBD1 (6 bases). V dropped 5 bases and J dropped 1 base, with 12 bases sitting between them. Germline CDR1 is LNHDA and CDR2 is SQIVND (reference sequence). This CDR3 has 14 residues. The CDR3 DNA sequence: TGTGCCAGTAGTCCACGGACAGTTTCCTACGAGCAGTACTTC. Encoded protein: CASSPRTVSYEQYF.

This clonotype has a handful of counts. This rearrangement joins TRBV19 to TRBJ1-2, with D tentatively TRBD1 (5 bases). This CDR3 has 16 residues. Germline V gene lookup returns CDR1 LNHDA and CDR2 SQIVND (reference sequence). V was shortened by 1 base and J by 6 bases, with 18 bases between the two germline ends. The CDR3 nucleotides read TGTGCCAGTAGTATAGGAGGAGGGACTTCCTACCATGGCTACACCTTC. It specifies CASSIGGGTSYHGYTF.

CDR3 protein: CASSFISNTEAFF. The DNA of the CDR3 is TGTGCCAGCAGTTTTATCTCCAACACTGAAGCTTTCTTT. This chain uses TRBV27 with TRBJ1-1, with no clear D. The CDR3 loop spans 13 amino acids. In germline, CDR1 is MNHEY, CDR2 SMNVEV (reference sequence). Trimming pared 3 bases from V and 2 bases from J, leaving 7 bases between.

This clonotype was detected a few times. This sequence joins TRBV7-6 and TRBJ1-1; 8 bases agree with TRBD1. The CDR3 sequence is 16 residues long. Germline V gene lookup returns CDR1 SGHVS and CDR2 FNYEAQ. V shed 2 bases and J 0 bases; nucleotides not matched to a gene: 5. The CDR3 DNA is TGTGCCAGCAGCTTAAACCCAGGGGGCTTGAACACTGAAGCTTTCTTT. Protein product: CASSLNPGGLNTEAFF.

The genes are TRBV19 and TRBJ1-1, with TRBD1 matching over 7 bases. Germline V gives CDR1 LNHDA, CDR2 SQIVND (reference sequence). The CDR3 sequence is 15 residues long. The V gene end was trimmed by 7 bases and the J gene end by 4 bases; junction bases not matched to a gene: 12. The CDR3 bases are TGTGCCAGTATCCCCCTACAGGGGAGGGCCACTGAAGCTTTCTTT. Its protein product is CASIPLQGRATEAFF.

Comment on this clonotype: Sequence at one end of the junction differs from germline and may be a read error. The V and J genes are TRBV7-9 and TRBJ1-1; D ambiguous. Germline V lookup: CDR1 SEHNR, CDR2 FQNEAQ (reference sequence). This CDR3 has 15 residues. This CDR3 is CASSSEGVRNAEAFF. The DNA of the CDR3 is TGTGCCAGCAGCTCAGAGGGAGTACGGAACGCTGAAGCTTTCTTT.

This clonotype has only a few counts. J is TRBJ2-2 and V is TRBV7-3, with D perhaps matching TRBD1 or TRBD2 (5 bases each). Germline CDR1 and CDR2: SGHTA and FQGTGA. The CDR3 loop spans 15 amino acids. The V end lost 6 bases, the J end lost 3 bases, and 14 bases lay between the germline ends. CDR3 in DNA: TGTGCCAGCAGTCCGGGGCGGGCCGACACCGGGGAGCTGTTTTTT. Its protein is CASSPGRADTGELFF.

The sample holds a few counts of this clonotype. The chain recombines TRBV28 with TRBJ1-4; no clear D. CDR1 MDHEN and CDR2 SYDVKM come from the germline V gene. The V end lost 5 bases, the J end lost 10 bases, and 14 bases lay between the germline ends. The CDR3 is 13 residues long. This CDR3 is CASSQSTPSKLFF. In DNA form, the CDR3 reads TGTGCCAGCAGTCAGAGCACACCTTCAAAACTGTTTTTT.

This clonotype was observed a handful of times. The chain couples TRBV28 to TRBJ2-7; 10 nucleotides agree with TRBD1. The CDR3 sequence is 17 residues long. V lost 7 bases and J lost 5; bases outside the gene matches: 17. Germline V gene data show CDR1 as MDHEN and CDR2 as SYDVKM. The CDR3 DNA sequence: TGTGCCAGCAACCCCCCCCGGGACAGGGGTAGATCTGACGAGCAGTACTTC. This sequence encodes CASNPPRDRGRSDEQYF. The whole variable domain, filled in from reference TRBV28 and TRBJ2-7, reads DVKVTQSSRYLVKRTGEKVFLECVQDMDHENMFWYRQDPGLGLRLIYFSYDVKMKEKGDIPEGYSVSREKKERFSLILESASTNQTSMYLCASNPPRDRGRSDEQYFGPGTRLTVT.

This clonotype showed up just a few times. The chain carries TRBV5-1 and TRBJ2-2; 11 bases are a match to TRBD2. The V gene end was trimmed by 2 bases and the J gene end by 8 bases; junction bases not matched to a gene: 11. The CDR3 loop spans 17 amino acids. Germline loops: CDR1 SGHRS, CDR2 YFSETQ. The CDR3 DNA follows: TGCGCCAGCAGCTTAGCGACTAGCGGGAAGAAAGGAGGGGAGCTGTTTTTT. The encoded protein is CASSLATSGKKGGELFF.

The table lists this clonotype with a few counts. The chain combines TRBV15 with TRBJ2-1; TRBD2 agrees at 7 bases. In germline, CDR1 is LNHNV, CDR2 YYDKDF (reference sequence). The J segment lost 0 bases and the V segment lost 5 bases, leaving 7 bases of the junction unmatched. The CDR3 is made up of 16 amino acids. The CDR3 protein is CATSGYKRGSYNEQFF. CDR3 in DNA: TGTGCCACCAGCGGATATAAGCGGGGCTCCTACAATGAGCAGTTCTTC.

This clonotype was seen many times. The chain carries TRBV7-2 and TRBJ1-4; no clear D gene. CDR1 is SGHTA and CDR2 is FQGNSA in the germline V gene. This CDR3 comprises 13 residues. Trimming cost V 4 bases and J 5 bases, with 8 bases left between them. The CDR3: CASSYTENEKLFF. CDR3 in DNA: TGTGCCAGCAGCTACACCGAGAATGAAAAACTGTTTTTT.

The chain has TRBV23-1 and TRBJ2-7; D gene ambiguous. TRBV23-1 is reported as an ORF; its role is uncertain. Trimming shortened V by 0 bases and J by 6 bases, and 9 bases separated the two germline ends. The CDR3 consists of 13 residues. The CDR3 DNA reads as TGCGCCAGCAGTCAATCAAACGAATCCGAGCAGTACGTC. Translation: CASSQSNESEQYV.

This clonotype came up a few times. The chain carries TRBV7-6 and TRBJ2-7; 7 positions agree with TRBD2. V lost 0 bases to trimming and J lost 6 bases; unmatched junction nucleotides: 5. Germline values: CDR1 SGHVS, CDR2 FNYEAQ. The CDR3 contains 14 residues. The CDR3 spells CASSLAVAGVEQYF. In nucleotides, the CDR3 is TGTGCCAGCAGCTTAGCTGTGGCGGGAGTCGAGCAGTACTTC.

The rearrangement joins TRBV19 to TRBJ2-1; 15 bases match TRBD2. With V trimmed by 3 bases and J by 1 base, 1 base remained unmatched. The CDR3 contains 17 residues. Germline V gene lookup returns CDR1 LNHDA and CDR2 SQIVND (reference sequence). The CDR3 spells CASSMGTSGRSYNEQFF. For the CDR3, the DNA is TGTGCCAGTAGTATGGGGACTAGCGGGAGGTCCTACAATGAGCAGTTCTTC.

This clonotype was seen only a few times. The chain recombines TRBV5-4 with TRBJ1-2; TRBD1 matches 10 bases. The CDR3 is 14 amino acids. Trimming cost V 5 bases and J 7 bases; bases outside gene matches: 8. CDR1 and CDR2 (germline): SGHNT, YYREEE (reference sequence). The CDR3 here is CASRIRQGAGGYTF. The CDR3 nucleotides are TGTGCCAGCAGAATTCGACAGGGGGCGGGTGGCTACACCTTC.